The clone carrying this T cell receptor (beta chain) has at least ten counts. Its antigen remains unknown. The ends were cut back, 7 bases at V and 7 bases at J, with 16 bases in the middle. Germline assignment: CDR1 SQVTM and CDR2 ANQGSEA. CDR3 size: 13 residues. This entry belongs to a study of T-cell memory formation after mild COVID-19. Study conclusions and caveats: Those CD4+ clones that contracted were mainly in CM and EM (CD8+ ones in EMRA). A balance of CD4 and CD8 characterized clones contracting day 15 to 85, whereas later expanders leaned CD4+.

Libraries for TCRalpha and TCRbeta carried sample barcodes and unique molecular identifiers via 5'RACE. TCRdb ran MiXCR on the 5' RACE reads and lists one entry per CDR3 protein. The sample yields over 250,000 distinct CDR3 sequences, about a sixth seen once. Source material: PBMCs or a T cell subset sorted from them (not recorded which). This receptor was obtained from a young man who had mild COVID-19 (a few samples of this study predate the infection). Cell type and time point are not known. The chain uses TRBV29-1 and TRBJ1-4; D gene ambiguous. The chain's CDR3 is CSACEPLGEKLFF. The CDR3 DNA reads as TGCAGCGCCTGCGAACCTTTGGGTGAAAAACTGTTTTTT. Full variable domain (rest looked up from reference TRBV29-1 and TRBJ1-4): SAVISQKPSRDICQRGTSLTIQCQVDSQVTMMFWYRQQPGQSLTLIATANQGSEATYESGFVIDKFPISRPNLTFSTLTVSNMSPEDSSIYLCSACEPLGEKLFFGSGTQLSVL.